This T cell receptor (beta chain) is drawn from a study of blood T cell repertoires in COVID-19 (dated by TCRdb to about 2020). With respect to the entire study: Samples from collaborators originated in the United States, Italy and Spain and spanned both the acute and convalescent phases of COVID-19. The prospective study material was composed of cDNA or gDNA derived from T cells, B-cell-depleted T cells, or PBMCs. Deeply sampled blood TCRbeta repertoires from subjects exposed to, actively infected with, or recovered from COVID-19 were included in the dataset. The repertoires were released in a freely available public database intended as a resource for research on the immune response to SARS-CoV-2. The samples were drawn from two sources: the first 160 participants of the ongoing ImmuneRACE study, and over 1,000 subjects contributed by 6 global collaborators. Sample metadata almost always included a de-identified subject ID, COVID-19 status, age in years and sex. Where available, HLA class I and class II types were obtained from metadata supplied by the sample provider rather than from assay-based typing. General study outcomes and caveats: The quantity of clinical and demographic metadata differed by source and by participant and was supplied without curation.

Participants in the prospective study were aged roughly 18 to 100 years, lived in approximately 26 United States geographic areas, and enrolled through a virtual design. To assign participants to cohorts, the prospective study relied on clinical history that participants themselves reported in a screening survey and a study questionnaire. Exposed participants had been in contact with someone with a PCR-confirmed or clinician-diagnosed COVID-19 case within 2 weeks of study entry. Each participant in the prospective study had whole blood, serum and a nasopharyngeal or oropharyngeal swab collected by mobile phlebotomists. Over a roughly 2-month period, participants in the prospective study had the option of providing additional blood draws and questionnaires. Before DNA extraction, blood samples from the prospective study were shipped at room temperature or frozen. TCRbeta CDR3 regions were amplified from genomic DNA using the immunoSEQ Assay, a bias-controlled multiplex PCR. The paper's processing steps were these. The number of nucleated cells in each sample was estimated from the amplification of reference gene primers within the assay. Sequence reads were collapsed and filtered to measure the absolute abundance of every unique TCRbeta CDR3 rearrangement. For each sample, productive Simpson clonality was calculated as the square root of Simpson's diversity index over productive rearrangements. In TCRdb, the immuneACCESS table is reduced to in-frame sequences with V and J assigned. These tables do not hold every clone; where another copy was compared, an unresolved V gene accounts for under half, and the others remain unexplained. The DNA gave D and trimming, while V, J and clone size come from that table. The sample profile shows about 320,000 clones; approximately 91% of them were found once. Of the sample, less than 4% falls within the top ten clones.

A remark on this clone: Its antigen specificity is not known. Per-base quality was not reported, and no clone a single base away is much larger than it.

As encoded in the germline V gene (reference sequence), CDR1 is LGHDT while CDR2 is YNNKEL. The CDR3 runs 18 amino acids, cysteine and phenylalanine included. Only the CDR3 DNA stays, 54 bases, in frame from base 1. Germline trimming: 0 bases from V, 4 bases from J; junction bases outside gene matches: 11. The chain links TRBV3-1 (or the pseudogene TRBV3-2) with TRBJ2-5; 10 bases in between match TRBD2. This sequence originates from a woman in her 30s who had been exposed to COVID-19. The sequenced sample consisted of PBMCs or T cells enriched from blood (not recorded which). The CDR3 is CASSQEFPASGGRETQYF. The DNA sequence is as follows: TGTGCCAGCAGCCAAGAGTTCCCGGCTAGCGGGGGTCGAGAGACCCAGTACTTC.